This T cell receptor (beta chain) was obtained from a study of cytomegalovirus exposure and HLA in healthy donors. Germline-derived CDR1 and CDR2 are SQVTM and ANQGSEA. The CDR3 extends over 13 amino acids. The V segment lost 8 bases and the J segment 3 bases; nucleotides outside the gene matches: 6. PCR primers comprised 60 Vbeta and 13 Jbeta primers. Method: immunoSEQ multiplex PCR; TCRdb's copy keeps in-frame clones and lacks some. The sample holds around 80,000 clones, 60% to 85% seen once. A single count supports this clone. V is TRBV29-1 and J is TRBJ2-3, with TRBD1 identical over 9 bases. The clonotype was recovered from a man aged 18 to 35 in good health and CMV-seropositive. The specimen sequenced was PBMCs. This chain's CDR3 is CSLSGTGTDTQYF. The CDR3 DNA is TGCAGCCTCTCCGGGACAGGGACAGATACGCAGTATTTT.